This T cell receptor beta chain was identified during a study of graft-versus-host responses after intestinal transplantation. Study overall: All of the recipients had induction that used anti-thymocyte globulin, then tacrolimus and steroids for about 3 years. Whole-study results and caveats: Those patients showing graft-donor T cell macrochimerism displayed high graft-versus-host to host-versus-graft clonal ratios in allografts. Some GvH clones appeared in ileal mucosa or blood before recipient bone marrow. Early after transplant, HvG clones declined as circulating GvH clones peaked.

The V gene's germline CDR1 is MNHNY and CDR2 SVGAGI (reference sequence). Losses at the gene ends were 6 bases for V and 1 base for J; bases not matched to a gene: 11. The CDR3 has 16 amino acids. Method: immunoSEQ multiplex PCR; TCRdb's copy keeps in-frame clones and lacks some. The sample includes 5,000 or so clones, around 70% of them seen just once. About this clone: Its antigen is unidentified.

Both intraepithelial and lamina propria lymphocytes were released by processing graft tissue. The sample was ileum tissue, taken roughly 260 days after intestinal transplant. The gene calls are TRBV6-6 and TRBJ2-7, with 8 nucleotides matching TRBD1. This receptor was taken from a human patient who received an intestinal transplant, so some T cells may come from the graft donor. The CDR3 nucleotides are TGTGCCAGCAGCCCCTGGGGCACAGGGGGGTCCTACGAGCAGTACTTC. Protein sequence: CASSPWGTGGSYEQYF.